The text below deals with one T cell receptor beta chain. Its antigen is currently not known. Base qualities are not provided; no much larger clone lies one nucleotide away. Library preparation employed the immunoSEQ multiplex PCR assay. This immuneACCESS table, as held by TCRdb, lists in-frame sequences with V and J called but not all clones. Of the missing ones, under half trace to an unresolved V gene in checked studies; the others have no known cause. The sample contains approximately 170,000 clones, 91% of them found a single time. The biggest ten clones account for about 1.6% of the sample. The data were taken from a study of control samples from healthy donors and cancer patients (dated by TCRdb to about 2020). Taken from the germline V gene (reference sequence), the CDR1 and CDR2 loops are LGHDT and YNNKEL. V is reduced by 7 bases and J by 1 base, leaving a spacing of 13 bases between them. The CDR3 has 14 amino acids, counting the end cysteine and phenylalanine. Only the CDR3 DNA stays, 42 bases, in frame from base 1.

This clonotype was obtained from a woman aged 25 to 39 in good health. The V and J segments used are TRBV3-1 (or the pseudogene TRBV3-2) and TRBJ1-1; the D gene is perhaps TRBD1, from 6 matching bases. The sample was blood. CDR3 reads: CASTDLQGNTEAFF. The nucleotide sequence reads TGTGCCAGCACCGATCTACAGGGGAACACTGAAGCTTTCTTT.